The 5 T cell receptor beta chains reported below all come from one sample, sequenced in a study of Ad26.COV2.S vaccination and SARS-CoV-2 variants. Treatment defined: some 19 received Ad26.COV2.S at low or high dose, single or two shots; several received placebo; per-sample allocation not given. Samples came from day 63 after the first vaccine or placebo injection. TCRdb's table, derived via immunoSEQ multiplex PCR, lists solely in-frame clones and lacks some. The table has about 330,000 clones, almost 90% seen once; the top ten hold 5.5%. Sequenced material: peripheral blood, taken in a trial of Ad26.COV2.S vaccine versus placebo. The source is a person aged 18-65 years who received the Ad26.COV2.S COVID-19 vaccine or a placebo.

The chain carries TRBV18 and TRBJ1-2; 7 nucleotides line up with TRBD1. In germline, CDR1 is KGHSH, CDR2 LQKENI. Trimming cost V 3 bases and J 1 base; bases outside gene matches: 5. The CDR3 spans 15 residues. As DNA, the CDR3 is TGTGCCAGCTCACCTTCAGGGGGAAGTAACTATGGCTACACCTTC. Translated, it gives CASSPSGGSNYGYTF.

The rearrangement joins TRBV5-6 to TRBJ1-1; D ambiguous. This CDR3 has 12 amino acids. With 4 bases removed from V and 4 bases from J, the gap between germline ends came to 8 bases. The germline gives CDR1 SGHDT, CDR2 YYEEEE. CDR3 in amino acids: CASSLSVTEAFF. The CDR3 DNA is TGTGCCAGCAGCCTGAGTGTCACTGAAGCTTTCTTT.

The J gene is TRBJ1-6, the V gene TRBV19; possibly TRBD1 for D (5 bases). CDR1 is LNHDA, CDR2 SQIVND, per germline (reference sequence). This CDR3 comprises 17 residues. V was trimmed by 5 bases and J by 5 bases, leaving 19 bases between them. The CDR3 nucleotides read TGTGCCAGTAGTTTCGAGGGGTTCGGGGCAAATAATTCACCCCTCCACTTT. Amino acids: CASSFEGFGANNSPLHF.

The gene calls are TRBV9 and TRBJ2-1, with 14 bases lining up with TRBD2. This CDR3 spans 20 amino acids. J was trimmed by 3 bases and V by 4 bases; bases with no gene match: 15. Germline loops: CDR1 SGDLS, CDR2 YYNGEE. CDR3 residues: CASSSLERTSGGRLYNEQFF. The CDR3 region has the DNA TGTGCCAGCAGCTCCTTAGAGAGGACTAGCGGGGGGCGACTCTACAATGAGCAGTTCTTC.

This clone was picked up one time. The rearrangement joins TRBV4-3 to TRBJ1-6; D uncertain. CDR1 is LGHNA and CDR2 is YSLEER in the germline V gene. Trimming left V 0 bases short and J 9 bases short, with 6 bases between. The CDR3 loop spans 13 amino acids. Written as DNA, the CDR3 is TGCGCCAGCAGCCAAGAACCCAGTTCACCCCTCCACTTT. Encoded protein: CASSQEPSSPLHF.